This T cell receptor (beta chain) was identified in a study of blood T cell repertoires in COVID-19. Looking at the study overall: Samples came from the United States, Italy and Spain, spanning acute and convalescent COVID-19. The analysed material was cDNA or gDNA that came from T cells, B-cell-depleted T cells, or PBMCs.

Methods used by the authors: How many nucleated cells were present was estimated from reference gene primer amplification. Here immunoSEQ multiplex PCR was the method, and the copy in TCRdb shows in-frame clones only, minus some. That table gives V, J and clone size, and the DNA gave D and trimming. In the table there are 200,000 to 300,000 clones, around nine tenths of which are singletons. J gave up 3 bases and V 0 bases, and 5 bases lay outside the gene matches. There are 16 residues in the CDR3. CDR1 and CDR2 from the germline V gene are LGHDT and YNNKEL (reference sequence). This TCR was recovered from a young man with active or convalescent COVID-19. The chain uses TRBV3-1 (or the pseudogene TRBV3-2) and TRBJ1-3; 7 bases line up with TRBD1. The sequencing sample was made of peripheral blood. The CDR3 DNA reads as TGTGCCAGCAGCCAAGACCGAAGGGGGCATGGAAACACCATATATTTT. It encodes CASSQDRRGHGNTIYF.